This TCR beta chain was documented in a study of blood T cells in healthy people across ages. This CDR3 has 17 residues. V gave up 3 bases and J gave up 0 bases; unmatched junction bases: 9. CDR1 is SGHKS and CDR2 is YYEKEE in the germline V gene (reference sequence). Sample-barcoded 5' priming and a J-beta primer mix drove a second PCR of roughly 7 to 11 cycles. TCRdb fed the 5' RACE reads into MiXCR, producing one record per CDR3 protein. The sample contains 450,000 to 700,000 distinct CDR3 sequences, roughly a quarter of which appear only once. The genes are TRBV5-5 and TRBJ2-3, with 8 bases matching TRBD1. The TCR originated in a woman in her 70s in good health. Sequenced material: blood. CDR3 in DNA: TGTGCCAGCAGCTCGAATCCCGGGACAGGCAGCACAGATACGCAGTATTTT. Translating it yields CASSSNPGTGSTDTQYF.